The 17 T cell receptor beta chains presented below share a single source sample, sequenced in a study of T-cell reconstitution after alpha-beta-depleted transplantation in children. During its preparation, the TCRbeta library received unique molecular identifiers. Via MiXCR, TCRdb re-called the PCR reads, giving one row per CDR3 protein. The table shows about 190,000 distinct CDR3 sequences, with 11% occurring only once. The sample consisted of PBMCs, taken before TCRalphabeta/CD19-depleted stem cell transplant. The origin of the receptors is a boy between 2 and 10 years old with acute myeloid leukemia, due to receive a stem cell transplant.

This clonotype was found many times. The rearrangement links TRBV5-6 to TRBJ1-2; the match to TRBD1 covers 8 bases. The CDR3 runs 14 residues. Germline V gene sequence: CDR1 SGHDT, CDR2 YYEEEE. Losses at the gene ends were 4 bases for V and 2 bases for J; bases not matched to a gene: 4. CDR3 amino acids: CASSAWDRNYGYTF. CDR3 nucleotides: TGTGCCAGCAGCGCGTGGGACAGGAACTATGGCTACACCTTC.

This clonotype has a count of ten or more. This rearrangement joins TRBV28 to TRBJ2-4; the D call may be TRBD1 or TRBD2 (6 bases each). V lost 3 bases and J lost 8, with 14 bases in between. The CDR3 is made up of 14 amino acids. From germline, CDR1 is MDHEN and CDR2 SYDVKM. CDR3 sequence: CASSLLQGGHIQYF. CDR3 in DNA: TGTGCCAGCAGTTTGTTACAGGGAGGCCACATTCAGTACTTC. Using reference TRBV28 and TRBJ2-4 for the parts outside the CDR3, the full variable domain is DVKVTQSSRYLVKRTGEKVFLECVQDMDHENMFWYRQDPGLGLRLIYFSYDVKMKEKGDIPEGYSVSREKKERFSLILESASTNQTSMYLCASSLLQGGHIQYFGAGTRLSVL.

At least ten counts were recorded for this clonotype. The CDR3 nucleotides read TGCAGTGCCCCTAATCTCGGATCGGGGCCTGAAGCTTTCTTT. This codes for CSAPNLGSGPEAFF. V usage is TRBV20-1 and J usage is TRBJ1-1; weak D call: TRBD1 (5 bases). From germline, CDR1 is DFQATT and CDR2 SNEGSKA (reference sequence). With 6 bases removed from V and 6 bases from J, the gap between germline ends came to 20 bases. CDR3 length: 14 amino acids.

This chain links TRBV30 with TRBJ2-3; the D gene is possibly TRBD2 (5 bases). V lost 8 bases, J lost 4 bases, and 22 bases lay in between. The CDR3 totals 15 residues. From germline, CDR1 is GTSNPN and CDR2 SVGIG (reference sequence). CDR3 sequence (DNA): TGTGCCGCGAGATCATGGGGAGAGGGCGCAGATACGCAGTATTTT. Encoded protein: CAARSWGEGADTQYF.

This chain uses TRBV18 with TRBJ1-3; unclear D gene. The CDR3 extends over 15 amino acids. From germline, CDR1 is KGHSH and CDR2 LQKENI. V was cut by 3 bases and J by 4 bases, with 13 bases left in between. The DNA for the CDR3 is TGTGCCAGCTCACCTAGCGCGACCGGGGGAAACACCATATATTTT. Translated, it gives CASSPSATGGNTIYF. Complete variable domain (other parts from reference TRBV18 and TRBJ1-3): NAGVMQNPRHLVRRRGQEARLRCSPMKGHSHVYWYRQLPEEGLKFMVYLQKENIIDESGMPKERFSAEFPKEGPSILRIQQVVRGDSAAYFCASSPSATGGNTIYFGEGSWLTVV.

This clonotype was detected ten times or more. V gene TRBV29-1 combines with J gene TRBJ1-2; D remains ambiguous. The length of the CDR3 is 11 residues. The V and J ends lost 4 bases and 7 bases respectively, with 10 bases between them. The germline V gene has CDR1 SQVTM and CDR2 ANQGSEA. The CDR3 coding sequence is TGCAGCGTTGTGGCAGCAGGTGGCTACACCTTC. Its protein product is CSVVAAGGYTF.

This clonotype was seen repeatedly, ten times or more. V usage is TRBV29-1 and J usage is TRBJ1-2, with D unresolved. The CDR3 is 13 amino acids. Between the trimmed V and J ends, which lost 4 bases and 2 bases, there was a span of 11 bases. Per the germline V gene, CDR1 is SQVTM and CDR2 is ANQGSEA. The CDR3 sequence: CSVVYSTNYGYTF. The CDR3 DNA sequence: TGCAGCGTTGTTTACAGTACAAACTATGGCTACACCTTC.

This clonotype was seen repeatedly, ten times or more. V and J are TRBV4-1 and TRBJ2-7; possible D gene TRBD2, 6 bases. The CDR3 is made up of 16 amino acids. The germline V and J ends were trimmed by 1 base and 6 bases, with 19 bases remaining between them. Germline V lookup: CDR1 MGHRA, CDR2 YSYEKL. CDR3 region: CASSQVAGTGDFEQYF. The CDR3 nucleotides are TGCGCCAGCAGCCAAGTTGCGGGGACGGGGGATTTCGAGCAGTACTTC.

This chain uses TRBV10-1 with TRBJ2-1; 8 nucleotides line up with TRBD2. Germline CDR1 is WNHNN and CDR2 is SYGVQD (reference sequence). There are 21 residues in the CDR3. The J segment lost 1 base and the V segment lost 2 bases, leaving 19 bases of the junction unmatched. CDR3 bases: TGCGCCAGCAGTGAGGGGTTTTTCGGGAGGGCCTCGGTACTTTCCTACAATGAGCAGTTCTTC. Protein sequence: CASSEGFFGRASVLSYNEQFF.

This clonotype was recorded many times. The genes are TRBV28 and TRBJ1-5; 9 bases match TRBD1. CDR3 size: 13 residues. V lost 6 bases and J lost 8; bases outside the gene matches: 5. Germline CDR1 and CDR2: MDHEN and SYDVKM. The CDR3 is CASSSTGGKPQHF. DNA for the CDR3: TGTGCCAGCAGCAGTACAGGGGGCAAGCCCCAGCATTTT.

This clonotype was recorded many times. The chain has TRBV7-8 and TRBJ1-1, with D possibly TRBD1 on 5 matching bases. The CDR3 totals 15 residues. Germline lookup yields CDR1 SGHVS and CDR2 FQNEAQ. V was shortened by 0 bases and J by 5 bases, with 13 bases between the two germline ends. The CDR3 coding sequence is TGTGCCAGCAGCTTAGCGGGATTCTGGGGGACTGAAGCTTTCTTT. Protein product: CASSLAGFWGTEAFF.

This clonotype was seen repeatedly, ten times or more. The chain uses TRBV4-2 and TRBJ1-6; 8 positions agree with TRBD1. This CDR3 has 15 residues. Germline lookup yields CDR1 LGHNA and CDR2 YNFKEQ. The V gene end was trimmed by 5 bases and the J gene end by 7 bases; junction bases not matched to a gene: 7. The CDR3 bases are TGTGCCAGCAGCTATGGGACAGGCTCAAATTCACCCCTCCACTTT. Translating gives CASSYGTGSNSPLHF.

This clonotype was counted only a few times. One junction end does not reproduce the germline sequence, and a read error may be involved. The chain employs TRBV20-1 and TRBJ2-4; 8 nucleotides match TRBD2. The CDR3 extends over 17 amino acids. CDR1 and CDR2 (germline): DFQATT, SNEGSKA (reference sequence). CDR3 protein: CCARDLTSGVAKNIQYF. CDR3 in DNA: TGCTGTGCTAGAGACCTAACTAGCGGTGTAGCCAAAAACATTCAGTACTTC.

In DNA form, the CDR3 reads TGCGCCAGCAGCTTGGAAGGCGGGAGCTCCTACAATGAGCAGTTCTTC. Protein sequence: CASSLEGGSSYNEQFF. The chain combines TRBV5-1 with TRBJ2-1, with 7 positions matching TRBD2. The germline CDR1 and CDR2 sequences are SGHRS and YFSETQ. The CDR3 covers 16 residues. The ends lost 0 bases at V and 0 bases at J; junction bases unmatched: 3.

This clonotype was recorded many times. V is TRBV5-6 and J is TRBJ1-1; no firm D call. CDR3 size: 12 residues. Germline V CDR1 and CDR2: SGHDT, YYEEEE. Deletions cut 4 bases from V and 3 bases from J, with 7 bases between. The CDR3 sequence is CASSQDYTEAFF. The DNA of the CDR3 is TGTGCCAGCAGCCAAGACTACACTGAAGCTTTCTTT.

This clonotype was counted between two and nine times. V gene TRBV23-1 combines with J gene TRBJ2-1; 10 bases agree with TRBD1. TRBV23-1 is an ORF for which the function is uncertain. Trimming at V came to 2 bases and at J to 6 bases, leaving 7 bases not matched to a gene. The CDR3 contains 16 residues. CDR3 sequence reads: CASSQLGTGEFNEQFF. The CDR3 nucleotides are TGCGCCAGCAGTCAACTCGGGACAGGGGAGTTCAATGAGCAGTTCTTC.

This clonotype was counted ten times or more. This chain uses TRBV28 with TRBJ2-7; perhaps TRBD1 as D (5 bases). The CDR3 is 15 amino acids. Germline V lookup: CDR1 MDHEN, CDR2 SYDVKM. V lost 1 base, J lost 2 bases, and 12 bases lay in between. The CDR3 reads CASSLSLRQPYEQYF. In DNA form, the CDR3 reads TGTGCCAGCAGTTTATCCCTCCGACAGCCCTACGAGCAGTACTTC.